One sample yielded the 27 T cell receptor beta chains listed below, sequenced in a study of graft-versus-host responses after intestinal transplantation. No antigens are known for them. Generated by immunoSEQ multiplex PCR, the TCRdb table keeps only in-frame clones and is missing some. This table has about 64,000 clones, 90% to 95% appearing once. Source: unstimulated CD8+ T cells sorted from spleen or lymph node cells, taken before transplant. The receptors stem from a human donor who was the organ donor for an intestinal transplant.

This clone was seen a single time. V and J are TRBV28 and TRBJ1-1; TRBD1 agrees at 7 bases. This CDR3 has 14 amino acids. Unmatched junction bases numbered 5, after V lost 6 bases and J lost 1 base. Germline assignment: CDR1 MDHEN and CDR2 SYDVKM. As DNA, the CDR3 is TGTGCCAGCAGAAGGACAGGAGAGAACACTGAAGCTTTCTTT. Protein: CASRRTGENTEAFF.

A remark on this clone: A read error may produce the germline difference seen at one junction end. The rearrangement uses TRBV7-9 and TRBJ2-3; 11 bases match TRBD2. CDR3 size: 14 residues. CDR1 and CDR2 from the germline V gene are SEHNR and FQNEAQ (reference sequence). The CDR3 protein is CASSVAGGSDTQYF. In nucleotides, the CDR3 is TGTGCCAGCAGCGTAGCGGGAGGGTCAGATACGCAGTATTTT.

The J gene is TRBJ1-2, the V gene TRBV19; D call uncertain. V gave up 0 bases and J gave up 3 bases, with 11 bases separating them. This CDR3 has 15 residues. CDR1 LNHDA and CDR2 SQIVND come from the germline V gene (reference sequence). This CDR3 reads CASSIDQTGYYGYTF. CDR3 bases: TGTGCCAGTAGTATAGATCAGACCGGGTACTATGGCTACACCTTC. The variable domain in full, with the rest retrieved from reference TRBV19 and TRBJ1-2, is DGGITQSPKYLFRKEGQNVTLSCEQNLNHDAMYWYRQDPGQGLRLIYYSQIVNDFQKGDIAEGYSVSREKKESFPLTVTSAQKNPTAFYLCASSIDQTGYYGYTFGSGTRLTVV.

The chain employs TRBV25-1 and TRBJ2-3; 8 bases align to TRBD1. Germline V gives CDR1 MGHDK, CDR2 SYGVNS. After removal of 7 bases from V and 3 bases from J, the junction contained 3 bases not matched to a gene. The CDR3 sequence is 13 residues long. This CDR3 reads CASTWTGTDTQYF. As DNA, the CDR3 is TGTGCCAGCACGTGGACAGGGACAGATACGCAGTATTTT.

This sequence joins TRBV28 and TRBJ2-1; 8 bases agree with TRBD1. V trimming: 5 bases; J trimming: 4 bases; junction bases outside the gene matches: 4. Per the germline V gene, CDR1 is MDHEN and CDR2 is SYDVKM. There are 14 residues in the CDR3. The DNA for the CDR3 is TGTGCCAGCAGTAAGGGACAGGTTTACAATGAGCAGTTCTTC. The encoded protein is CASSKGQVYNEQFF.

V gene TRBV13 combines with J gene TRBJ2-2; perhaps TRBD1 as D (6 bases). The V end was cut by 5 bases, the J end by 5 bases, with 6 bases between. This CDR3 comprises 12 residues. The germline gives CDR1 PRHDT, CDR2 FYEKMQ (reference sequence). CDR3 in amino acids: CASSQGTGELFF. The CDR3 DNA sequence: TGTGCCAGCAGCCAGGGGACCGGGGAGCTGTTTTTT.

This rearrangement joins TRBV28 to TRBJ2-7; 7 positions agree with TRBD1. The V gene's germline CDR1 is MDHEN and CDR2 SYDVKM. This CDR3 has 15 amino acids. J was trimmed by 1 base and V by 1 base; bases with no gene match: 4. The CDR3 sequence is CASSLFRGFSYEQYF. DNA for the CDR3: TGTGCCAGCAGTTTATTCAGGGGGTTTTCCTACGAGCAGTACTTC.

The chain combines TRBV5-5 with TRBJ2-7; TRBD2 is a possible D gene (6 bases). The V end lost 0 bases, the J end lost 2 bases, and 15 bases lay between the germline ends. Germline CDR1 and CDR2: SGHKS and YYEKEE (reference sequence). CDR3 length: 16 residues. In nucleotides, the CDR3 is TGTGCCAGCAGCTTGGCTCCGGCGGAGGGGCCCTACGAGCAGTACTTC. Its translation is CASSLAPAEGPYEQYF.

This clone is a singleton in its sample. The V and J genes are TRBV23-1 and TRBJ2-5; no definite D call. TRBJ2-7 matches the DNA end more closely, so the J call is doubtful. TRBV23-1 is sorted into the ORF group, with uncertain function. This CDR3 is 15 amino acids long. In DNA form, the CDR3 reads TGCGCCAGCAGTCCCATCTTACCAGGTTTTTACGAGCAGTACTTC. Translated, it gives CASSPILPGFYEQYF.

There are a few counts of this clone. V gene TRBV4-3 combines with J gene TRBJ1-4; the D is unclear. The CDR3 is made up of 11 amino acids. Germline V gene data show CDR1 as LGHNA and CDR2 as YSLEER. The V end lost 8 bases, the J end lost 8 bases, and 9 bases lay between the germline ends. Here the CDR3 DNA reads TGCGCCAGCGGAGGGCGGGAAAAACTGTTTTTT. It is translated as CASGGREKLFF.

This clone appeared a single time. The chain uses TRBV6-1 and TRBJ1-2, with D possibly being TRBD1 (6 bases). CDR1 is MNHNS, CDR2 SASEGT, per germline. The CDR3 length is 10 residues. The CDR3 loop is CAGGGYGYTF. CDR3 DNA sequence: TGTGCGGGAGGGGGATATGGCTACACCTTC.

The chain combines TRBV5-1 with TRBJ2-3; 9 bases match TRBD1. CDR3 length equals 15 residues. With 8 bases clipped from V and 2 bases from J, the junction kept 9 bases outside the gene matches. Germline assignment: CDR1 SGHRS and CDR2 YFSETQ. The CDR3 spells CARGARDRATDTQYF. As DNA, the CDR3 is TGCGCCAGGGGAGCCCGGGACAGGGCCACAGATACGCAGTATTTT. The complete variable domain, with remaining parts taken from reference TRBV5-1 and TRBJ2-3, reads KAGVTQTPRYLIKTRGQQVTLSCSPISGHRSVSWYQQTPGQGLQFLFEYFSETQRNKGNFPGRFSGRQFSNSRSEMNVSTLELGDSALYLCARGARDRATDTQYFGPGTRLTVL.

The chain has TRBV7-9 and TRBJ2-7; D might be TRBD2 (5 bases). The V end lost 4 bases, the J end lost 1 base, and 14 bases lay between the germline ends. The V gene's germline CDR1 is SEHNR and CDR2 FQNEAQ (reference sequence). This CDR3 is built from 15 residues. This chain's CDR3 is CASSYGGKWSYEQYF. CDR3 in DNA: TGTGCCAGCAGCTACGGAGGTAAATGGTCCTACGAGCAGTACTTC. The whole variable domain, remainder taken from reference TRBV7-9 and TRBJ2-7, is DTGVSQNPRHKITKRGQNVTFRCDPISEHNRLYWYRQTLGQGPEFLTYFQNEAQLEKSRLLSDRFSAERPKGSFSTLEIQRTEQGDSAMYLCASSYGGKWSYEQYFGPGTRLTVT.

Written as DNA, the CDR3 is TGTGCCAGCAGCTTAAGGACTAGCGGGACGCCTGAGCAGTTCTTC. Amino acids: CASSLRTSGTPEQFF. This chain uses TRBV7-9 with TRBJ2-1; 12 bases are a match to TRBD2. Trimming at V came to 2 bases and at J to 9 bases, leaving 5 bases not matched to a gene. The CDR3 spans 15 residues. CDR1 and CDR2 from the germline V gene are SEHNR and FQNEAQ (reference sequence).

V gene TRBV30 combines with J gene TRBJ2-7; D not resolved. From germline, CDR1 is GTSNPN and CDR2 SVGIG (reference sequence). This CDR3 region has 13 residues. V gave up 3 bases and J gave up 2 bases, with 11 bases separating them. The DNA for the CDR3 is TGTGCCTGGAGCCCCACGGTCCCCTACGAGCAGTACTTC. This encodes CAWSPTVPYEQYF.

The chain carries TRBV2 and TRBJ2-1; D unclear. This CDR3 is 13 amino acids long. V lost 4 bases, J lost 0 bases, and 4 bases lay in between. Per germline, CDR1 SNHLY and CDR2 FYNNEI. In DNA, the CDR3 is TGTGCCAGCAGTGCAGGCTCCTACAATGAGCAGTTCTTC. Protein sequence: CASSAGSYNEQFF.

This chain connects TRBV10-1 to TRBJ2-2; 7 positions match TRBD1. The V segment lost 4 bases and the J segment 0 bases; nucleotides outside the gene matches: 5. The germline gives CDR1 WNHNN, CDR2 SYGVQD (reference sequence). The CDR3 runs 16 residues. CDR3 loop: CASSVRDRANTGELFF. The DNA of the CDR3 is TGCGCCAGCAGTGTCCGGGACAGAGCGAACACCGGGGAGCTGTTTTTT.

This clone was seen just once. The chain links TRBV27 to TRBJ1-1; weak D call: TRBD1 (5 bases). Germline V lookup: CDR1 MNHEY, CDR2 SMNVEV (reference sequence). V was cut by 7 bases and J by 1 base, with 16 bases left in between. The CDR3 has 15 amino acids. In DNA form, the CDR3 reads TGTGCCAGCATAAGCCGGACGGGGGAGAACACTGAAGCTTTCTTT. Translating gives CASISRTGENTEAFF.

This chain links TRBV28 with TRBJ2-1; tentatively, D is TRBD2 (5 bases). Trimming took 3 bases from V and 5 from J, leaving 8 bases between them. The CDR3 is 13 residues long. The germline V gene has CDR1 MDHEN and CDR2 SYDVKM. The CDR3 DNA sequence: TGTGCCAGCAGTTTCGCTAGCAACAATGAGCAGTTCTTC. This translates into CASSFASNNEQFF.

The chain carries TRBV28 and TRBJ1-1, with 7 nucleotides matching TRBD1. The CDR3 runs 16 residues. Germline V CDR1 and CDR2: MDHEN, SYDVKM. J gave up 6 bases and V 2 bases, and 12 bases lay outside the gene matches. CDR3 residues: CASSLPARDRAPEAFF. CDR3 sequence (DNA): TGTGCCAGCAGTTTACCTGCTAGGGACAGAGCCCCTGAAGCTTTCTTT.

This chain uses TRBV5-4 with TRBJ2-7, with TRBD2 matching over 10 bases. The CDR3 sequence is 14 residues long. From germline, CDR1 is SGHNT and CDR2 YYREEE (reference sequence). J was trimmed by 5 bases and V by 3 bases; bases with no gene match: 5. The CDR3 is CASSSGLASHEQYF. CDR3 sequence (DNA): TGTGCCAGCAGCTCGGGACTAGCGTCCCACGAGCAGTACTTC.

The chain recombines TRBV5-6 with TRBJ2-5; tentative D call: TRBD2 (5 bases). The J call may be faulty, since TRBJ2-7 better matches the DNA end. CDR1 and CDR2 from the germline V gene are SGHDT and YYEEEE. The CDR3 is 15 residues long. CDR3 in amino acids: CASSPKVTRGYEQYF. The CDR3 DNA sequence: TGTGCCAGCAGCCCAAAAGTCACTAGAGGCTACGAGCAGTACTTC.

CDR3 amino acids: CASTTDRGQREKLFF. CDR3 in DNA: TGTGCCAGCACAACGGACAGGGGGCAAAGAGAAAAACTGTTTTTT. The chain is built from TRBV2 and TRBJ1-4; 11 nucleotides line up with TRBD1. V was pared by 7 bases and J by 8 bases, with 9 bases of the junction left unmatched. This CDR3 has 15 residues. The germline V gene encodes CDR1 SNHLY and CDR2 FYNNEI. Full variable domain (remainder filled in from reference TRBV2 and TRBJ1-4): EPEVTQTPSHQVTQMGQEVILRCVPISNHLYFYWYRQILGQKVEFLVSFYNNEISEKSEIFDDQFSVERPDGSNFTLKIRSTKLEDSAMYFCASTTDRGQREKLFFGSGTQLSVL.

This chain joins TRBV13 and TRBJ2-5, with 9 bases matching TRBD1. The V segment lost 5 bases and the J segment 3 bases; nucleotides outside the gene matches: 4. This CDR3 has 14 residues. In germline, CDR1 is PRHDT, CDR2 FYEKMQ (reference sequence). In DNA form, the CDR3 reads TGTGCCAGCAGCGCCCGGACAGGGGAAGAGACCCAGTACTTC. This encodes CASSARTGEETQYF.

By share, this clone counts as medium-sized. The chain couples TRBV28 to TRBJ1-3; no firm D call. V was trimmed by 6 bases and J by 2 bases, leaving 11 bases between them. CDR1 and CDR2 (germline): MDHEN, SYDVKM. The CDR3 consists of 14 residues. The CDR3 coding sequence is TGTGCCAGCAGCATGGGGAGCCCTGGAAACACCATATATTTT. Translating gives CASSMGSPGNTIYF.

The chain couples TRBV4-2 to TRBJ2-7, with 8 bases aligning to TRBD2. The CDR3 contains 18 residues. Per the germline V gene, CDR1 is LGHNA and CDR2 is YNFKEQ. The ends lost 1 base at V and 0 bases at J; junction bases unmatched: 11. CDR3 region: CASSQGRAGGKPSYEQYF. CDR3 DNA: TGTGCCAGCAGCCAAGGTCGTGCGGGAGGCAAGCCCTCCTACGAGCAGTACTTC.

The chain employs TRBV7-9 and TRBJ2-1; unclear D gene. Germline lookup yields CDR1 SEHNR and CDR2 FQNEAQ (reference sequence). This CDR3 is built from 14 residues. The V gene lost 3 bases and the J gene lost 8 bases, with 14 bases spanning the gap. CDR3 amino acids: CASSFGIRPHEQFF. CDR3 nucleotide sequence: TGTGCCAGCAGCTTCGGTATCAGGCCCCATGAGCAGTTCTTC.